The clone carrying this T cell receptor beta chain has a handful of counts. The target antigen is unknown. All gene names here are mouse names. The CDR3 end is not reached by the read, which stops 1 residue before it; the germline J gene fills it in. These data come from a study of tissue T cells after allogeneic stem cell transplantation. Study results and caveats: Tissue-detected TCR repertoire was only partly captured by blood and spleen T cells.

Time point: mouse harvest day 14 after allogeneic transplant. Mouse grafts combined 10^7 T-cell-depleted bone marrow cells with 10^6 splenic CD5+ T cells. Mice had MHC-mismatched B6 into BALB/c GVHD, sampled day 7 or 14. This CDR3 comprises 13 residues. From germline, CDR1 is KGHPV and CDR2 FQNQEV (reference sequence). V lost 5 bases, J lost 0 bases, and 8 bases lay in between. The repertoire was sequenced with immunoSEQ multiplex PCR; TCRdb's copy has only in-frame clones and lacks some. In the table there are some 3,000 clones, 50% of which are singletons. The chain joins TRBV26 to TRBJ2-7, with D maybe TRBD1 (5 bases). The source is a female BALB/c mouse given C57BL/6 T cells with graft-versus-host disease after an allogeneic hematopoietic cell transplant. Sequences were obtained from gut tissue. This CDR3 reads CASSGRGSYEQYF. The part of the CDR3 DNA that was read is TGTGCCAGCAGTGGGAGGGGCTCCTATGAACAGTAC.